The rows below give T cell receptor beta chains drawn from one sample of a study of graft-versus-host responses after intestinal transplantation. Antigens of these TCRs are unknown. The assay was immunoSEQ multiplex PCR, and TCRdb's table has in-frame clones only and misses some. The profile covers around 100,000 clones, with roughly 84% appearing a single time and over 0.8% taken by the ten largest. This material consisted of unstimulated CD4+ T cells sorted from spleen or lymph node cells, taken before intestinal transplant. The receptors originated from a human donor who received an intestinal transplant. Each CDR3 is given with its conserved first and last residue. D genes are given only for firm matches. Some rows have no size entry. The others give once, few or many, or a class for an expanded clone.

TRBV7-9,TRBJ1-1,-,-,CASSLSWDKAFF,TGTGCCAGCAGCTTAAGCTGGGACAAAGCTTTCTTT
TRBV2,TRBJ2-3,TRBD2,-,CASSLIAGGGTQYF,TGTGCCAGCAGTTTGATAGCGGGAGGGGGTACGCAGTATTTT
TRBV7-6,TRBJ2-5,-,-,CASSSTLETQYF,TGTGCCAGCAGCTCCACGCTGGAGACCCAGTACTTC
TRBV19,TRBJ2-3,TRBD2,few,CASTPGRTSGGISTDTQYF,TGTGCCAGTACCCCGGGAAGGACTAGCGGGGGTATTAGCACAGATACGCAGTATTTT
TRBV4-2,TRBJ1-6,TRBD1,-,CASSHETGTGGTNRLSYNSPLHF,TGTGCCAGCAGCCATGAGACAGGGACAGGGGGCACTAACCGCCTCTCCTATAATTCACCCCTCCACTTT
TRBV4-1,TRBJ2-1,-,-,CASSQGRARKYNEQFF,TGCGCCAGCAGCCAAGGCCGTGCGCGGAAATACAATGAGCAGTTCTTC
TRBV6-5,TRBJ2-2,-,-,CASTEANTGELFF,TGTGCCAGCACCGAAGCGAACACCGGGGAGCTGTTTTTT
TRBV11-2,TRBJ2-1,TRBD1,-,CASSLGQGASGEQFF,TGTGCCAGCAGCTTAGGGCAGGGGGCATCGGGTGAGCAGTTCTTC
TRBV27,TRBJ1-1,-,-,CASRPGLQNTEAFF,TGTGCCAGCAGACCGGGACTACAGAACACTGAAGCTTTCTTT
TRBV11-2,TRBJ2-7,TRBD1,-,CASSRTGTGSIPYEQYF,TGTGCCAGCAGTAGAACCGGGACAGGGTCTATTCCCTACGAGCAGTACTTC
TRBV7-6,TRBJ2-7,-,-,CASSKTEFAGEQYF,TGTGCCAGCAGCAAGACAGAGTTTGCGGGAGAGCAGTACTTC
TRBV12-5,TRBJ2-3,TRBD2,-,CASGLEGLAGGLGYTDTQYF,TGTGCTAGTGGTTTGGAAGGACTAGCGGGGGGCCTAGGATACACAGATACGCAGTATTTT
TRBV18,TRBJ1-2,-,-,CASSGTGTTLNYGYTF,TGTGCCAGCTCAGGAACCGGGACAACGCTAAACTATGGCTACACCTTC
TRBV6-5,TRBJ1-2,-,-,CASSYSLQGRYGYTF,TGTGCCAGCAGTTACTCGCTGCAGGGGAGGTATGGCTACACCTTC
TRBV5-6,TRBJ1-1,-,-,CASSVGGNTEAFF,TGTGCCAGCAGCGTAGGAGGGAACACTGAAGCTTTCTTT
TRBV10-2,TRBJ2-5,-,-,CASSQGYLQETQYF,TGCGCCAGCAGTCAGGGGTACCTCCAAGAGACCCAGTACTTC
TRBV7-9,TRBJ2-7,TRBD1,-,CASSPRTGPNEQYF,TGTGCCAGCAGCCCTCGGACAGGACCAAACGAGCAGTACTTC
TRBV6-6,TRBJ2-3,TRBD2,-,CASSLGLARTDTQYF,TGTGCCAGCAGCCTAGGACTAGCGAGAACAGATACGCAGTATTTT
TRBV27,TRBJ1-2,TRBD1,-,CASSSRQGNYGYTF,TGTGCCAGCAGTTCCCGACAGGGCAACTATGGCTACACCTTC
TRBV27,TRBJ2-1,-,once,CASTVLGSRNPYNEQFF,TGTGCCAGCACGGTTTTGGGATCCAGAAACCCGTACAATGAGCAGTTCTTC
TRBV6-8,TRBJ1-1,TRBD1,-,CASSYSMDRALGTEAFF,TGTGCCAGCAGTTACTCAATGGACAGGGCACTCGGCACTGAAGCTTTCTTT
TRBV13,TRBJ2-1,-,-,CASSPAWWRDNEQFF,TGTGCCAGCAGCCCCGCCTGGTGGAGGGACAATGAGCAGTTCTTC
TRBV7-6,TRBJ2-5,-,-,CASSLRSLETQYF,TGTGCCAGCAGCTTGAGGTCCCTAGAGACCCAGTACTTC
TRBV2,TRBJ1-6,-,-,CAGSGQWTAVHF,TGTGCCGGCTCTGGCCAGTGGACAGCCGTCCACTTT
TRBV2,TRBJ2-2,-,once,CASSVRRDSTGELFF,TGTGCCAGCAGTGTCAGACGGGATTCCACCGGGGAGCTGTTTTTT
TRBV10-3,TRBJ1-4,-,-,CAIRTPTNEKLFF,TGTGCCATCAGGACACCAACTAATGAAAAACTGTTTTTT
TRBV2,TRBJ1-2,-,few,CASNWQSGYTF,TGTGCCAGCAATTGGCAAAGTGGCTACACCTTC
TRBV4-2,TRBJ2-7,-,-,CASSQQNSDDEQYF,TGTGCCAGCAGCCAGCAAAACTCCGACGACGAGCAGTACTTC